The source of this TCR beta chain is a study of T cells in Graves' hyperthyroidism and ophthalmopathy. Regions amplified from RNA transcripts were the TCR beta CDR3 regions. An initial round of RT-PCR targeting the TCR CDR3 relied on the HTBI primer set. Via MiXCR, TCRdb re-called the multiplex PCR reads, giving one row per CDR3 protein. This table holds roughly 57,000 distinct CDR3 sequences, approximately 53% found once. In making diagnoses, clinical symptoms, serum thyroxine and TRAb, thyroid ultrasound and orbital computed tomography were all used. Losses at the gene ends were 0 bases for V and 9 bases for J; bases not matched to a gene: 12. Germline lookup yields CDR1 SGDLS and CDR2 YYNGEE. The CDR3 is 17 amino acids.

J is TRBJ2-1 and V is TRBV9, with TRBD2 identical over 10 bases. The sequence was collected from a woman aged 60-70 years with Graves' ophthalmopathy. The sequencing sample was made of blood. The CDR3 loop is CASSVVPGASGSAEQFF. The CDR3 region has the DNA TGTGCCAGCAGCGTAGTCCCTGGGGCTAGCGGGAGTGCTGAGCAGTTCTTC. The whole variable domain, filled in from reference TRBV9 and TRBJ2-1, reads DSGVTQTPKHLITATGQRVTLRCSPRSGDLSVYWYQQSLDQGLQFLIQYYNGEERAKGNILERFSAQQFPDLHSELNLSSLELGDSALYFCASSVVPGASGSAEQFFGPGTRLTVL.